A single sample is the source of the 9 T cell receptor beta chains below, sequenced in a study of shared T cell receptors in the human thymus. This table comes from immunoSEQ multiplex PCR, and its TCRdb copy is limited to in-frame clones, with some not included. The sample has fewer than 700,000 clones, more than 75% seen once. This same sample was also taken into another study, of human thymus T cells.

The sample consisted of thymocytes. Receptor source: a boy less than two years old with a congenital heart defect.

The gene calls are TRBV28 and TRBJ2-7, with TRBD1 identical over 9 bases. V shed 2 bases and J 6 bases; nucleotides not matched to a gene: 5. Looked up from germline, CDR1 is MDHEN and CDR2 is SYDVKM. The CDR3 extends over 14 amino acids. Written as DNA, the CDR3 is TGTGCCAGCAGTTTAAAGGACAGGGGTTTCGAGCAGTACTTC. This codes for CASSLKDRGFEQYF. The entire variable domain, with the rest obtained from reference TRBV28 and TRBJ2-7, is as follows: DVKVTQSSRYLVKRTGEKVFLECVQDMDHENMFWYRQDPGLGLRLIYFSYDVKMKEKGDIPEGYSVSREKKERFSLILESASTNQTSMYLCASSLKDRGFEQYFGPGTRLTVT.

This sequence joins TRBV9 and TRBJ2-7; 8 bases are a match to TRBD2. Germline CDR1 and CDR2: SGDLS and YYNGEE. V lost 1 base to trimming and J lost 5 bases; unmatched junction nucleotides: 8. The CDR3 is 15 amino acids. The DNA of the CDR3 is TGTGCCAGCAGCGTAACGGGAGGGCCTGACCACGAGCAGTACTTC. Its protein product is CASSVTGGPDHEQYF.

The V call is TRBV30, the J call TRBJ2-7; the match to TRBD1 covers 7 bases. Germline trimming cut 0 bases from V and 4 bases from J; bases unmatched to any gene: 3. The CDR3 spans 13 residues. Germline CDR1 reads GTSNPN; CDR2 reads SVGIG (reference sequence). The CDR3 spells CAWSVGRGYEQYF. DNA for the CDR3: TGTGCCTGGAGTGTGGGCAGGGGGTACGAGCAGTACTTC.

Notes on this clone: One end of the junction does not line up with germline, which may come from a read error. The chain couples TRBV27 to TRBJ2-1, with 9 bases that match TRBD2. The germline V gene has CDR1 MNHEY and CDR2 SMNVEV (reference sequence). This CDR3 region has 12 residues. The CDR3 sequence is CASSSPGLAWLF. The CDR3, as DNA: TGTGCCAGCAGTTCTCCTGGACTAGCGTGGCTCTTC.

The V call is TRBV6-4, the J call TRBJ1-2; 9 nucleotides match TRBD1. The junction had 15 bases not matched to a gene; V was cut back by 2 bases and J by 8 bases. CDR3 length: 17 residues. Germline V gene sequence: CDR1 MRHNA, CDR2 SNTAGT. The CDR3 protein is CASSDKDRGPINDGYTF. DNA for the CDR3: TGTGCCAGCAGTGACAAGGACAGGGGACCCATAAATGACGGCTACACCTTC.

The chain combines TRBV4-3 with TRBJ2-1; TRBD2 aligns across 12 bases. Trimming removed 4 bases from V and 4 bases from J; junction bases left unmatched: 5. This CDR3 comprises 16 residues. CDR1 and CDR2 from the germline V gene are LGHNA and YSLEER. The CDR3 is CASSRRTSGIYNEQFF. The CDR3 bases are TGCGCCAGCAGCCGCAGGACTAGCGGGATTTACAATGAGCAGTTCTTC.

The chain joins TRBV14 to TRBJ2-2, with 15 positions matching TRBD2. The V and J ends lost 6 bases and 7 bases, in that order; junction bases with no gene match: 9. This CDR3 comprises 17 residues. Germline values: CDR1 SGHDN, CDR2 FVKESK. CDR3 sequence reads: CASSRTSGRAKVGELFF. CDR3 in DNA: TGTGCCAGCAGTAGGACTAGCGGGAGGGCCAAGGTCGGGGAGCTGTTTTTT.

The rearrangement joins TRBV10-3 to TRBJ2-4; 10 bases agree with TRBD2. This CDR3 comprises 22 residues. With V trimmed by 0 bases and J by 6 bases, 23 bases remained unmatched. Germline-derived CDR1 and CDR2 are ENHRY and SYGVKD. CDR3 in DNA: TGTGCCATCAGTGAGTCAAGTGGTGGGCTAGCGGGAGCTCCATGGGGGAGAAACATTCAGTACTTC. Its translation: CAISESSGGLAGAPWGRNIQYF.

This clone appeared a single time. CDR3 sequence (DNA): TGTGCCACCAGGGGTAGCGGGGGGGAATGGGGTGAGCAGTTCTTC. Its protein product is CATRGSGGEWGEQFF. The genes are TRBV15 and TRBJ2-1; 11 nucleotides align to TRBD2. Germline CDR1 LNHNV, CDR2 YYDKDF (reference sequence). The ends lost 6 bases at V and 9 bases at J; junction bases unmatched: 10. The CDR3 has 15 amino acids.